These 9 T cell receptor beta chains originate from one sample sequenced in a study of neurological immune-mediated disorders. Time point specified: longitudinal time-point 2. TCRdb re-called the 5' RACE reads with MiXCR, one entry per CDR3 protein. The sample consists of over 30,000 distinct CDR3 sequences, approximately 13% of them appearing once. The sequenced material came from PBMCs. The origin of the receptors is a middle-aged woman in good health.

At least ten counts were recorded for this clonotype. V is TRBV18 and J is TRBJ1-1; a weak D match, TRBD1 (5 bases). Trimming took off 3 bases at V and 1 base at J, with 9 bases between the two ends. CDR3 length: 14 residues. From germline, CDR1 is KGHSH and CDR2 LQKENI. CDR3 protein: CASSPGPQNTEAFF. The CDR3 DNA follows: TGTGCCAGCTCACCGGGGCCTCAGAACACTGAAGCTTTCTTT. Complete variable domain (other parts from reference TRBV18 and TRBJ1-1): NAGVMQNPRHLVRRRGQEARLRCSPMKGHSHVYWYRQLPEEGLKFMVYLQKENIIDESGMPKERFSAEFPKEGPSILRIQQVVRGDSAAYFCASSPGPQNTEAFFGQGTRLTVV.

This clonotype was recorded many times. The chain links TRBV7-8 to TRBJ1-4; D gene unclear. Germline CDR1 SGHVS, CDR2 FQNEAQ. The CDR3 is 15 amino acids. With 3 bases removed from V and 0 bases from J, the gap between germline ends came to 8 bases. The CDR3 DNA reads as TGTGCCAGCAGCTTGCGACAAGCAACTAATGAAAAACTGTTTTTT. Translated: CASSLRQATNEKLFF.

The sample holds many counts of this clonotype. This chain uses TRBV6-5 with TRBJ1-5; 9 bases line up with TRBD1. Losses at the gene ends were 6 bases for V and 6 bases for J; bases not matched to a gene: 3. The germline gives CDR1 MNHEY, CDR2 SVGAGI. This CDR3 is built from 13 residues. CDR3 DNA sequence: TGTGCCAGCAGGCCGGACAGGGGTCAGCCCCAGCATTTT. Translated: CASRPDRGQPQHF.

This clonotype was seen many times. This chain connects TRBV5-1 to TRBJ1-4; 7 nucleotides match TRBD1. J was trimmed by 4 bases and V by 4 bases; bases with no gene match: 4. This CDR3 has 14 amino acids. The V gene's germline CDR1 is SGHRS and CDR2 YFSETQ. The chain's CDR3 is CASSAGQYNEKLFF. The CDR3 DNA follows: TGCGCCAGCAGCGCGGGACAGTATAATGAAAAACTGTTTTTT.

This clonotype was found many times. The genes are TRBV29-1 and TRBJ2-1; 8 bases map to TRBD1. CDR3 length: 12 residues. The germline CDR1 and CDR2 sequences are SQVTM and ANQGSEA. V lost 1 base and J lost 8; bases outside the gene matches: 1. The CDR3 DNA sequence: TGCAGCGTTGAAGGGACAGGGTATGAGCAGTTCTTC. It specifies CSVEGTGYEQFF.

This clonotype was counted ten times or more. Here the CDR3 reads CASSSEKDTQYF. For the CDR3, the DNA is TGCGCCAGCAGCTCGGAAAAGGATACGCAGTATTTT. The chain links TRBV5-1 to TRBJ2-3; D is ambiguous. This CDR3 has 12 residues. Trimming left V 3 bases short and J 6 bases short, with 8 bases between. Germline values: CDR1 SGHRS, CDR2 YFSETQ.

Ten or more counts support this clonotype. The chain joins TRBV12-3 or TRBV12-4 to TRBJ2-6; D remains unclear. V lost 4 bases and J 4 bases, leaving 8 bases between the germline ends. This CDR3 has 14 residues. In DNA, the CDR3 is TGTGCCAGCAGTTCTTCCATGGGGGCCAACGTCCTGACTTTC. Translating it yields CASSSSMGANVLTF.

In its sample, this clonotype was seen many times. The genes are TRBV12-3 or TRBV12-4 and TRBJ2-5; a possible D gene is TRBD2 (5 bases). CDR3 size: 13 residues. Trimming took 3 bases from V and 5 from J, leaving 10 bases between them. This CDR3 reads CASSLDGGETQYF. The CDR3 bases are TGTGCCAGCAGTTTGGATGGCGGGGAGACCCAGTACTTC.

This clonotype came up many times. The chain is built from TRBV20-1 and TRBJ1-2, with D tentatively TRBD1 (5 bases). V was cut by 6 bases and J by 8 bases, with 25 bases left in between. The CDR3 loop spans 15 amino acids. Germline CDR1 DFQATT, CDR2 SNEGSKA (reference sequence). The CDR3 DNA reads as TGCAGTGCCCCCCCTCTGTATAACTCCAGGGCGGGCTACACCTTC. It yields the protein CSAPPLYNSRAGYTF.